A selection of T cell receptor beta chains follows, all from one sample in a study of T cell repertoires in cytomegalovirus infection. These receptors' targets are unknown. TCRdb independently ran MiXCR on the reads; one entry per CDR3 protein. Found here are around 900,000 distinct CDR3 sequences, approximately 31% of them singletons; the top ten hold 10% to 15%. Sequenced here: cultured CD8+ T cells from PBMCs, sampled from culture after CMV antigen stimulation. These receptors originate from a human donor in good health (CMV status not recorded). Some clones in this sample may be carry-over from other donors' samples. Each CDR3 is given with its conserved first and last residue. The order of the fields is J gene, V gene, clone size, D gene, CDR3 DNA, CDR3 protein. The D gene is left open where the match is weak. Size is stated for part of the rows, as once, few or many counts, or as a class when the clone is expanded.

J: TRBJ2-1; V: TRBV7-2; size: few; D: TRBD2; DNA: TGTGCCAGCGGTGCGGGGGGACCCTACAATGAGCAGTTCTTC; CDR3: CASGAGGPYNEQFF
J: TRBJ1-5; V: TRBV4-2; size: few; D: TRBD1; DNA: TGTGCCAGCAGCGACTTGGGACAGCGCAATCAGCCCCAGCATTTT; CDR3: CASSDLGQRNQPQHF
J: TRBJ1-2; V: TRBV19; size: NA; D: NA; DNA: TGTGCCAGTAGTATAGCGGGCCGCCGGGTGGATGGCTACACCTTC; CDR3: CASSIAGRRVDGYTF
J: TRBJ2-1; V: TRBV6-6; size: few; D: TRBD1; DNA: TGTGCCAGCAGCCCCGGACAGGCGACGTACAATGAGCAGTTCTTC; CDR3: CASSPGQATYNEQFF
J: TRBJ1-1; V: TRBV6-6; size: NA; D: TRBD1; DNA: TGTGCCAGCAGTTATCTCCCCGGGACAGGGGTCACTGAAGCTTTCTTT; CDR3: CASSYLPGTGVTEAFF
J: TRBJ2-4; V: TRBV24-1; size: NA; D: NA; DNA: TGTGCCACCAGTGATACCGGGGAGGCGAACATTCAGTACTTC; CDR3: CATSDTGEANIQYF
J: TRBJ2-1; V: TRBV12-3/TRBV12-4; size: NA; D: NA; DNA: TGTGCCAGCAGCAGAGGGTCAGGGGTATCGTCCTACAATGAGCAGTTCTTC; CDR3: CASSRGSGVSSYNEQFF
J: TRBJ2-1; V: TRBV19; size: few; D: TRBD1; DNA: TGTGCCAGTAGTGGGGACAGGAGCAATGAGCAGTTCTTC; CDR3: CASSGDRSNEQFF
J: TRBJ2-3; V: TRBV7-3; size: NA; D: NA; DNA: TGTGCCAGCGGTCGATCCACGGCAGGGGCTGGGGATAGGCAGTATTTT; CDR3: CASGRSTAGAGDRQYF
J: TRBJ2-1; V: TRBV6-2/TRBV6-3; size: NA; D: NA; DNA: TGTGCCAGCAGTTACTCTGGGGGGGGCATCCTCAGCGATGAGCAGTTCTTC; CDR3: CASSYSGGGILSDEQFF